This entry describes one TCR beta chain. The clone's antigen remains unknown. Base quality data are lacking; no much larger clone is found one base away. V and J are trimmed by 0 bases and 7 bases, and the gene matches miss 4 bases of the junction. Based on the germline V gene (reference sequence), the CDR1 and CDR2 sequences are MNHNY and SVGAGI. Its CDR3 holds 16 amino acids, cysteine through phenylalanine. Only CDR3 DNA remains: 48 bases, in frame from the first base. This sample was taken from a study of blood T cell repertoires in COVID-19 (dated by TCRdb to the early 2020s). General notes on the study: Samples from collaborators originated in the United States, Italy and Spain and spanned both the acute and convalescent phases of COVID-19. The dataset comprised deeply sampled blood TCRbeta repertoires from subjects exposed to, actively infected with, or recovered from COVID-19. Where available, HLA class I and class II types were obtained from metadata supplied by the sample provider rather than from assay-based typing. Samples came from the ongoing ImmuneRACE study (first 160 participants) plus 1,254 subjects from 6 global collaborators. A de-identified subject ID, COVID-19 status, age in years and sex were almost always included in the sample metadata. A freely available public database, intended as a resource for researchers studying the immune response to SARS-CoV-2, is where the repertoires were released. The material from the prospective study consisted of cDNA or gDNA derived from T cells, B-cell-depleted T cells, or PBMCs.

Results the study describes overall, beyond this receptor: The quantity of clinical and demographic metadata differed by source and by participant and was supplied without curation.

Another Seattle source contributed samples from volunteer blood donors who had recovered from COVID-19. Collaborating institutions collected whole blood in K2EDTA tubes following their own protocols. Collaborator samples were shipped for TCRbeta analysis as frozen whole blood, isolated PBMCs, or DNA extracted from either sample type. TCRbeta CDR3 regions were amplified from genomic DNA by means of the immunoSEQ Assay, a bias-controlled multiplex PCR. The published analysis was carried out like this. Within the assay, amplification of reference gene primers was used to estimate how many nucleated cells each sample contained. To quantify the absolute abundance of each unique TCRbeta CDR3 rearrangement, sequence reads were collapsed and filtered. Productive Simpson clonality was computed per sample as the square root of Simpson's diversity index over productive rearrangements. What TCRdb holds here is the immuneACCESS table cut down to in-frame rearrangements. Part of the clones is not present; checked against another copy, under half of the missing clones reflect an unresolved V gene, and the others are unexplained. D and trimming come from the DNA, and the V and J calls and clone size come from that table. The sample profile shows about 250,000 clones; 89% of them were found once. The ten largest clones add up to 0.94% of the sample.

The material sequenced was peripheral blood. The TCR originated in a middle-aged woman who had recovered from COVID-19. The chain is encoded by TRBV6-6 joined to TRBJ1-6, and 9 junction bases match TRBD1. The DNA sequence is TGTGCCAGCAGTTACTCTAGGGGACAGGGCAATTCACCCCTCCACTTT. It translates to CASSYSRGQGNSPLHF.